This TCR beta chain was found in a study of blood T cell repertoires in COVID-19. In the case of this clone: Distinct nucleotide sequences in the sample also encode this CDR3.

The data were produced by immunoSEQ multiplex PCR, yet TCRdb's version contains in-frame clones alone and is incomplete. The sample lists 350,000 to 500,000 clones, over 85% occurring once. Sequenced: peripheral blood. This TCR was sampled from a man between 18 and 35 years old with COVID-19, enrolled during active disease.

The CDR3 region has the DNA TGTGCCAGCAGTTTCGGCGGGAGGCAGCCCCAGCATTTT. Its protein is CASSFGGRQPQHF. The chain links TRBV12-3 or TRBV12-4 to TRBJ1-5, with D unclear. Trimming took off 3 bases at V and 7 bases at J, with 10 bases between the two ends. The CDR3 loop spans 13 amino acids.